Given below is one T cell receptor beta chain in context. This clonotype turned up a few times. Its cognate antigen has yet to be identified. Within one base of it there is no much larger clone, and no base qualities were kept. CDR3 length: 13 amino acids, cysteine to phenylalanine. Only the CDR3 DNA stays, 39 bases, in frame from base 1. V is shortened by 0 bases, J by 10 bases, and the region joining them spans 12 bases. The germline V gene specifies KGHSH as CDR1 and LQKENI as CDR2. This specimen belongs to a study of human T cells and chemical hapten exposure (dated by TCRdb to the early 2020s). In the study overall: For sensitization, 2% DPC in acetone was applied to a roughly 2 cm by roughly 2 cm area of upper inner arm skin. Blood was sampled from patients pre-sensitization (week 0) and at 2, 6 and about 24 weeks after DPC sensitization. Throughout the roughly 25-week study period, patients were also given weekly therapeutic DPC doses on the scalp. Around 29 alopecia patients provided blood for TCR sequencing at one to four time points (pre-sensitization, 2, 6 and 24 weeks). Libraries were combined into a pool for sequencing, and differences in TCR yield between samples came mainly from small differences in library volumes within the pool. Most of the patients in the cohort were female, and the cohort covered alopecia areata with under or over 50% scalp involvement, alopecia totalis and alopecia universalis. The study tracked peripheral blood TCR repertoire changes in vivo during primary and secondary sensitization to the hapten diphenylcyclopropenone (DPC) in alopecia patients. Patch testing on the upper back used Finn chambers containing 0.01% DPC, with scoring done after 6 days according to International Contact Dermatitis Research Group standards.

Interpreted using the paper, the time point label stands for: patch test 1, 2 weeks after DPC sensitization. The label giving this sample's treatment or condition can be read as: therapeutic diphenylcyclopropenone sensitization with weekly scalp DPC. At every patch-test visit, the blood draw took place before the patch test was put on. Patients were considered eligible if aged 18 to 70, diagnosed with alopecia and deemed suitable for DPC therapy, and patients were excluded if pregnant. Total RNA was extracted from unfractionated whole blood that had been collected in Tempus Blood RNA tubes. Libraries were built with RACE. The reads were generated on a NextSeq 500. During library preparation, unique molecular identifiers were attached to individual cDNA molecules so that TCRs could be counted in a quantitative, reproducible way. From each blood RNA sample, both TCR alpha and TCR beta chains were sequenced. Per the original workflow: The median number of TCRs per sample was around 96,000, ranging from roughly 23,224 to 690,600. The Decombinator software suite was used to annotate the V, J and CDR3 of the TCR reads. Every sample was subsampled to the same number of TCRs (28,000) for the PS versus PT1 abundance plots. TCRs were defined as expanded if absent before sensitization and observed at least eight times at the 2-week time point. TCRdb handled the public reads itself, with Q25 trimming in fastp and clone calling in MiXCR, and kept productive beta chains. All rows with the same CDR3 protein become a single entry with the most common DNA and genes. TCRdb, rather than the study authors, made the V and J calls. This sample gives 85,000 or so distinct CDR3 sequences in total; roughly a tenth of them show up just once. Of the sample, about 4.2% falls within the top ten clones.

Study-level results and caveats: Repeated subsampling changed both the strength of the expansion versus patch-test correlation and the threshold at which that correlation became significant. No change with DPC sensitization was found in the number of TCRs above 1 in 1000 frequency, and no evidence of global repertoire structure alterations was found. The number of PT1 expanded TCRs positively correlated with patch test score, significant at thresholds 8, 16 and 32 but not 4. Expanded TCRs formed significantly more large CDR3 similarity clusters than pre-sensitization or healthy control sets, consistent with antigen-driven responses. All patients had alopecia, a presumed autoimmune disease, so their immune response might differ from that of healthy individuals.

The V and J segments used are TRBV18 and TRBJ2-5; the D segment could be TRBD2, given 5 matching bases. This receptor was taken from a woman aged 45-59 years with alopecia areata. Some clones in this sample may be carry-over from other donors' samples. The starting material was whole blood, obtained in connection with sensitization to the hapten diphenylcyclopropenone (DPC). The DNA reads TGTGCCAGCTCACCACCGGGAGTTCAACGCCAGTACTTC. Translated, this is CASSPPGVQRQYF. The CDR3 plus the reference TRBV18 and TRBJ2-5 genes for the other parts give the full variable domain: NAGVMQNPRHLVRRRGQEARLRCSPMKGHSHVYWYRQLPEEGLKFMVYLQKENIIDESGMPKERFSAEFPKEGPSILRIQQVVRGDSAAYFCASSPPGVQRQYFGPGTRLLVL.